Listed below are T cell receptor beta chains from one sample, sequenced in a study of OX40 agonist ivuxolimab in advanced cancers. Only in-frame clones appear in the TCRdb table, and some are missing; sequencing was by immunoSEQ multiplex PCR. The top ten clones hold around 0.5% of a sample with tens of thousands of clones, about 91% of them seen once. Sequenced material: CD4+ or CD8+ T cells sorted from blood, taken in a trial of the OX40 agonist ivuxolimab. Source of these receptors: an adult with an advanced solid tumor such as melanoma, head and neck, liver or kidney cancer. The conserved cysteine and the conserved F or W are not part of the CDR3 here. Not every row has a clone size; where given, it reads once, few, many or a size class.

v_call	clone_size	cdr3_aa
TRBV7-9	-	ASTRGSSYEQY
TRBV5-1	-	ASSSALNTEAF
TRBV5-1	-	ASSPAGGGTYEQY
TRBV6-5	-	ASLHPNYGYT
TRBV15	-	ATSRGTLGFKEAF
TRBV5-6	-	ASSLASGYGYT
TRBV28	-	ASSPKSPVHT
TRBV11-3	-	ASSLGPVSPLH
TRBV19	-	ASSIRTGGYT
TRBV10-3	-	AISPQNRDHEQY
TRBV6-5	-	ASRLTTADTIY
TRBV2	-	ASRTTGPYNSPLH
TRBV5-1	-	ANDFGDTTEETQY
TRBV6-1	-	ASSAPLGPQH
TRBV11-2	-	ASSLGSSRTDTQY
TRBV11-2	-	ASSLDRSSTEAF
TRBV21-1	-	ATLDGALRDTQY
TRBV5-6	-	ASSLERLETGELF
TRBV5-4	-	ASSSGQGTYNEQF
TRBV2	-	ASWLSGLAGGTQY
TRBV5-1	-	ASSLVPGAEETQY
TRBV18	-	ASSPPERFYGYT
TRBV25-1	once	ASSVDRDHGYT
TRBV18	-	ASSPPRDTGELF
TRBV5-5	-	ASSLDRGGPRREQY
TRBV14	-	ASSQVTGSETQY
TRBV4-1	few	ASSQEGDRNQPQH
TRBV5-1	-	ASSLNSGADTQY
TRBV7-9	-	ASSLDPGYGYT
TRBV6-5	once	ASSAKGAGANVLT
TRBV7-9	once	ASSLESVGLGYEQY
TRBV25-1	-	ASSGTGVHEQY
TRBV14	once	ASSQGRSYGYT
TRBV9	-	ASSPGTFQETQY
TRBV6-1	once	ASNRDRGTDTQY
TRBV5-1	-	ASSLGGQAATNEKLF
TRBV7-9	-	ASSWSAGTGTYNEQF